The 13 T cell receptor beta chains given below trace back to one sample, sequenced in a study of T cell responses to AZD1222 COVID-19 vaccine. Here immunoSEQ multiplex PCR was the method, and the copy in TCRdb shows in-frame clones only, minus some. This sample has roughly 150,000 clones, with around nine tenths found just once. The sequencing here drew on peripheral blood, taken 28 days after the second AZD1222 dose. These receptors came from an adult who received the AZD1222 COVID-19 vaccine.

This sequence joins TRBV28 and TRBJ1-2; the match to TRBD1 covers 9 bases. The V gene end was trimmed by 3 bases and the J gene end by 4 bases; junction bases not matched to a gene: 6. CDR3 length equals 15 residues. CDR1 and CDR2 (germline): MDHEN, SYDVKM. The DNA of the CDR3 is TGTGCCAGCAGTTTTACAGGGGGCGCTGGCTATGGCTACACCTTC. This translates into CASSFTGGAGYGYTF.

The CDR3 DNA sequence: TGCGCCAGCAGTCCGACCGCCTATAATCAGCCCCAGCATTTT. Residues: CASSPTAYNQPQHF. This chain connects TRBV4-1 to TRBJ1-5; the D is unclear. The CDR3 totals 14 residues. V was clipped by 6 bases and J by 4 bases, with 13 bases between them. Germline CDR1 reads MGHRA; CDR2 reads YSYEKL.

V gene TRBV7-9 combines with J gene TRBJ2-1; TRBD1 aligns across 7 bases. The CDR3 has 17 amino acids. CDR1 is SEHNR and CDR2 is FQNEAQ in the germline V gene (reference sequence). Germline trimming cut 5 bases from V and 4 bases from J; bases unmatched to any gene: 14. The CDR3 DNA follows: TGTGCCAGCAGCATAATCCCCCGGGACAGTTTTTACAATGAGCAGTTCTTC. It is translated as CASSIIPRDSFYNEQFF.

The chain uses TRBV7-2 and TRBJ2-3, with D maybe TRBD1 (6 bases). Trimming took off 5 bases at V and 4 bases at J, with 10 bases between the two ends. This CDR3 has 13 amino acids. The V gene's germline CDR1 is SGHTA and CDR2 FQGNSA. CDR3 region: CASSPRGADTQYF. CDR3 nucleotides: TGTGCCAGCAGCCCCAGGGGCGCAGATACGCAGTATTTT.

In nucleotides, the CDR3 is TGCGCCAGCAGCCAAGGCAGGCTACCTAATGAAAAACTGTTTTTT. It yields the protein CASSQGRLPNEKLFF. The gene calls are TRBV4-3 and TRBJ1-4; the D is unclear. This CDR3 is 15 amino acids long. In germline, CDR1 is LGHNA, CDR2 YSLEER. V was clipped by 1 base and J by 3 bases, with 9 bases between them.

The CDR3 DNA reads TGTGCCAGCAGCTTGGAAGGGGTCAGCTCCTACAATGAGCAGTTCTTC. It specifies CASSLEGVSSYNEQFF. The chain links TRBV5-4 to TRBJ2-1; D perhaps matches TRBD1 (5 bases). The CDR3 consists of 16 residues. V was trimmed by 0 bases and J by 0 bases, leaving 10 bases between them. Germline-derived CDR1 and CDR2 are SGHNT and YYREEE (reference sequence).

This chain uses TRBV6-5 with TRBJ1-6; D is unresolved. The CDR3 is made up of 15 amino acids. Per germline, CDR1 MNHEY and CDR2 SVGAGI. V dropped 7 bases and J dropped 4 bases, with 14 bases sitting between them. CDR3 sequence: CASKDRTAYNSPLHF. CDR3 DNA: TGTGCCAGCAAGGATAGGACGGCGTATAATTCACCCCTCCACTTT.

CDR3 nucleotide sequence: TGTGCCAGTAGTAACCGGGGGGGCACAGATACGCAGTATTTT. It specifies CASSNRGGTDTQYF. This chain links TRBV19 with TRBJ2-3; 7 bases are a match to TRBD2. Trimming cost V 4 bases and J 1 base; bases outside gene matches: 2. The CDR3 has 14 residues. The V gene's germline CDR1 is LNHDA and CDR2 SQIVND (reference sequence).

As regards this clone: Within the sample, other DNA sequences also encode this same CDR3. The chain links TRBV4-1 to TRBJ2-2; D uncertain. Germline assignment: CDR1 MGHRA and CDR2 YSYEKL. Trimming took off 1 base at V and 5 bases at J, with 2 bases between the two ends. The CDR3 runs to 12 residues. The CDR3 region has the DNA TGCGCCAGCAGCCAAGGGACCGGGGAGCTGTTTTTT. Translation: CASSQGTGELFF.

The chain combines TRBV27 with TRBJ2-3; D unclear. Germline V lookup: CDR1 MNHEY, CDR2 SMNVEV (reference sequence). Between the trimmed V and J ends, which lost 2 bases and 5 bases, there was a span of 11 bases. The CDR3 runs 14 residues. CDR3 bases: TGTGCCAGCAGTTTAACGGCAAGGCGAGATACGCAGTATTTT. Translation gives CASSLTARRDTQYF.

This sequence joins TRBV10-2 and TRBJ1-1; D ambiguous. V lost 5 bases and J lost 0, with 16 bases in between. Germline V gives CDR1 WSHSY, CDR2 SAAADI. The length of the CDR3 is 16 residues. CDR3 sequence (DNA): TGCGCCAGCAGTCCCCTCAAGGGCTTAATGAACACTGAAGCTTTCTTT. This gives the protein CASSPLKGLMNTEAFF.

V gene TRBV3-1 (or the pseudogene TRBV3-2) combines with J gene TRBJ1-5; D is possibly TRBD1 (6 bases). This CDR3 region has 15 residues. Looked up from germline, CDR1 is LGHDT and CDR2 is YNNKEL (reference sequence). V gave up 3 bases and J gave up 5 bases, with 14 bases separating them. The CDR3 protein is CASSHNHDRHQPQHF. In DNA form, the CDR3 reads TGTGCCAGCAGCCATAATCACGACAGGCATCAGCCCCAGCATTTT.

This clone was seen only once. The CDR3 DNA is TGTGCCAGCAGCGAAATTACCCGGGAAAAAGAAGCTTTCTTT. Amino acid sequence: CASSEITREKEAFF. The chain has TRBV7-8 and TRBJ1-1; D is unclear. Trimming cost V 5 bases and J 8 bases, with 18 bases left between them. Germline loops: CDR1 SGHVS, CDR2 FQNEAQ. The CDR3 runs to 14 residues.